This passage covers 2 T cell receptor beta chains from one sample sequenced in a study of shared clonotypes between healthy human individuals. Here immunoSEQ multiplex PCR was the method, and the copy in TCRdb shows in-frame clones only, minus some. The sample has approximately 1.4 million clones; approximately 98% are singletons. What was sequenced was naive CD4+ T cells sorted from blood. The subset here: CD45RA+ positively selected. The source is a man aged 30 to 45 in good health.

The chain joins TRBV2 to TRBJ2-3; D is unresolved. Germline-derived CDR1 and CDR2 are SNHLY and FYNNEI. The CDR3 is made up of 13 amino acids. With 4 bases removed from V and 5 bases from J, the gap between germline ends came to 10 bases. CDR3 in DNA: TGTGCCAGCAGTGTTCTATCGGGAGATACGCAGTATTTT. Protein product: CASSVLSGDTQYF.

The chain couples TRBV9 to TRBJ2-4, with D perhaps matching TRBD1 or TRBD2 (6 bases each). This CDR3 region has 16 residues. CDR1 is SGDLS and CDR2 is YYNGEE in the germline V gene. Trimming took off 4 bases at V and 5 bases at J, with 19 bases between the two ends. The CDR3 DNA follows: TGTGCCAGCAGCACCCACGTAGGGGGGATTGAAAACATTCAGTACTTC. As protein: CASSTHVGGIENIQYF. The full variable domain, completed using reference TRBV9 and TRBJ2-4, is DSGVTQTPKHLITATGQRVTLRCSPRSGDLSVYWYQQSLDQGLQFLIQYYNGEERAKGNILERFSAQQFPDLHSELNLSSLELGDSALYFCASSTHVGGIENIQYFGAGTRLSVL.